A selection of T cell receptor beta chains follows, all from one sample in a study of blood T cells in healthy people across ages. MiXCR was run by TCRdb on the 5' RACE reads, yielding one entry per CDR3 protein. The sample lists some 860,000 distinct CDR3 sequences, more than 50% occurring once. The sample consisted of blood. The receptors derive from a man between 35 and 55 years old in good health. The CDR3 runs from the conserved cysteine through the conserved F or W. A D gene is named only where the DNA matches it firmly. Clone size appears in some rows only: once, few, many, or a class for an expanded clone.

j_gene: TRBJ1-2; abundance: NA; d_gene: NA; v_gene: TRBV2; CDR3nt: TGTGCCAGCAGTGTGTACGTAGCGATGGGCTACACCTTC; CDR3aa: CASSVYVAMGYTF
j_gene: TRBJ1-2; abundance: NA; d_gene: TRBD1; v_gene: TRBV6-1; CDR3nt: TGTGCCAGCAGTGGCCGACAGGGTATGGTCTATGGCTACACCTTC; CDR3aa: CASSGRQGMVYGYTF
j_gene: TRBJ2-2; abundance: NA; d_gene: NA; v_gene: TRBV10-3; CDR3nt: TGTGCCATCAGTGACCTGAACACCGGGGAGCTGTTTTTT; CDR3aa: CAISDLNTGELFF
j_gene: TRBJ2-7; abundance: NA; d_gene: TRBD2; v_gene: TRBV20-1; CDR3nt: TGCAGTGCTCACCGGGCGGGACTAGCGGACGAGCAGTACTTC; CDR3aa: CSAHRAGLADEQYF
j_gene: TRBJ1-1; abundance: NA; d_gene: NA; v_gene: TRBV3-1; CDR3nt: TGTGCCAGCAGCCGGACTGGGGGAAAGGAAGCTTTCTTT; CDR3aa: CASSRTGGKEAFF
j_gene: TRBJ2-7; abundance: NA; d_gene: NA; v_gene: TRBV5-6; CDR3nt: TGTGCCAGCAGCTTTGTGAGGGGCGCCGATGTTTCGGTCAATGAGCAGTACTTC; CDR3aa: CASSFVRGADVSVNEQYF
j_gene: TRBJ2-7; abundance: NA; d_gene: NA; v_gene: TRBV12-3/TRBV12-4; CDR3nt: TGTGCCAGCAGTTTTTTTAGGGTGGGCTTTCAGTACTTC; CDR3aa: CASSFFRVGFQYF
j_gene: TRBJ1-4; abundance: NA; d_gene: NA; v_gene: TRBV12-3/TRBV12-4; CDR3nt: TGTGCCAGCAGTCCCCGATTGGGTGAAAAACTGTTTTTT; CDR3aa: CASSPRLGEKLFF
j_gene: TRBJ1-2; abundance: NA; d_gene: TRBD1; v_gene: TRBV6-5; CDR3nt: TGTGCCAGCAGGGTTGGACAGGGTATCTATGGCTACACCTTC; CDR3aa: CASRVGQGIYGYTF
j_gene: TRBJ1-2; abundance: NA; d_gene: TRBD1; v_gene: TRBV7-2; CDR3nt: TGTGCCAGCAGCATAGGACAGGGAGCCAACTATGGCTACACCTTC; CDR3aa: CASSIGQGANYGYTF
j_gene: TRBJ2-2; abundance: NA; d_gene: NA; v_gene: TRBV28; CDR3nt: TGTGCCACCCGGGGCACCGGGGAGCTGTTTTTT; CDR3aa: CATRGTGELFF
j_gene: TRBJ2-5; abundance: few; d_gene: TRBD1; v_gene: TRBV12-3/TRBV12-4; CDR3nt: TGTGCCAGCAGTTTTGGGGGGACAGGGCGCGAGACCCAGTACTTC; CDR3aa: CASSFGGTGRETQYF
j_gene: TRBJ2-4; abundance: NA; d_gene: TRBD1; v_gene: TRBV7-2; CDR3nt: TGTGCCAGCAGCTCCGGGACAGGGAAAGGAAACATTCAGTACTTC; CDR3aa: CASSSGTGKGNIQYF
j_gene: TRBJ2-3; abundance: few; d_gene: NA; v_gene: TRBV20-1; CDR3nt: TGCAGTGCTAGACTCACAGATACGCAGTATTTT; CDR3aa: CSARLTDTQYF
j_gene: TRBJ2-1; abundance: few; d_gene: TRBD1; v_gene: TRBV7-3; CDR3nt: TGTGCCAGCAGAGCCACGGGACAGGGCAGCAATGAGCAGTTCTTC; CDR3aa: CASRATGQGSNEQFF
j_gene: TRBJ2-1; abundance: NA; d_gene: NA; v_gene: TRBV7-9; CDR3nt: TGTGCCAGCACCCTAGGGGACAATGAGCAGTTCTTC; CDR3aa: CASTLGDNEQFF
j_gene: TRBJ1-1; abundance: NA; d_gene: NA; v_gene: TRBV20-1; CDR3nt: TGCAGTGCTACTAGAAACACTGAAGCTTTCTTT; CDR3aa: CSATRNTEAFF
j_gene: TRBJ2-1; abundance: many; d_gene: TRBD2; v_gene: TRBV20-1; CDR3nt: TGCAGTGCTAGGGGGGCGAGCGGGAGAGCATCCAATGAGCAGTTCTTC; CDR3aa: CSARGASGRASNEQFF
j_gene: TRBJ2-2; abundance: NA; d_gene: NA; v_gene: TRBV7-9; CDR3nt: TGTGCCAGCAGCTGGGACGGAGACACCGGGGAGCTGTTTTTT; CDR3aa: CASSWDGDTGELFF
j_gene: TRBJ1-4; abundance: NA; d_gene: NA; v_gene: TRBV29-1; CDR3nt: TGCAGCGTTGAAGGGGGTGAAAAACTGTTTTTT; CDR3aa: CSVEGGEKLFF
j_gene: TRBJ1-6; abundance: few; d_gene: TRBD1; v_gene: TRBV20-1; CDR3nt: TGCAGTGCTAGAGGCAGACAGGGGACATCACCCCTCCACTTT; CDR3aa: CSARGRQGTSPLHF
j_gene: TRBJ1-1; abundance: once; d_gene: NA; v_gene: TRBV6-6; CDR3nt: TGTGCCAGCAGGGGGGGTGGAGGGTTAAACACTGAAGCTTTCTTT; CDR3aa: CASRGGGGLNTEAFF
j_gene: TRBJ1-6; abundance: NA; d_gene: NA; v_gene: TRBV28; CDR3nt: TGTGCCAGCAGTCCGACAGAGCCTAATTCACCCCTCCACTTT; CDR3aa: CASSPTEPNSPLHF
j_gene: TRBJ1-2; abundance: NA; d_gene: TRBD1; v_gene: TRBV15; CDR3nt: TGTGCCACCAGCCTAAGTAAGACAGGGAGGTTGGTCTATGGCTACACCTTC; CDR3aa: CATSLSKTGRLVYGYTF
j_gene: TRBJ2-1; abundance: NA; d_gene: TRBD2; v_gene: TRBV15; CDR3nt: TGTGCCACCAGCATTGGGGTCGGGACTAGCAACAATGAGCAGTTCTTC; CDR3aa: CATSIGVGTSNNEQFF
j_gene: TRBJ1-2; abundance: NA; d_gene: NA; v_gene: TRBV5-1; CDR3nt: TGCGCCAGCAGCTTGGCGTGGAGGGGAAGGAGCTACACCTTC; CDR3aa: CASSLAWRGRSYTF
j_gene: TRBJ2-5; abundance: NA; d_gene: NA; v_gene: TRBV5-1; CDR3nt: TGCGCCAGCAGCTTCCGAGGGGCCGGGGAGACCCAGTACTTC; CDR3aa: CASSFRGAGETQYF
j_gene: TRBJ2-7; abundance: NA; d_gene: TRBD1; v_gene: TRBV4-2; CDR3nt: TGTGCCAGCAGCCAAGATTGGGTGGAGCAGGGGGATGCCGACGAGCAGTACTTC; CDR3aa: CASSQDWVEQGDADEQYF
j_gene: TRBJ2-7; abundance: NA; d_gene: NA; v_gene: TRBV5-1; CDR3nt: TGCGCCAGCAGCTTGGGACAGACAATATCCCCGTCCGAGCAGTACTTC; CDR3aa: CASSLGQTISPSEQYF
j_gene: TRBJ2-5; abundance: few; d_gene: NA; v_gene: TRBV7-2; CDR3nt: TGTGCCAGCAGCTTAGCGGTCTCAGTCCAAGAGACCCAGTACTTC; CDR3aa: CASSLAVSVQETQYF
j_gene: TRBJ2-1; abundance: many; d_gene: TRBD2; v_gene: TRBV4-2; CDR3nt: TGTGCCAGCAGACGACACGGGACTAGCGGTAACAATGAGCAGTTCTTC; CDR3aa: CASRRHGTSGNNEQFF
j_gene: TRBJ1-1; abundance: NA; d_gene: TRBD1; v_gene: TRBV6-1; CDR3nt: TGTGCCAGCAGTCTTAAACCGACAGGGACAAGCGCTGAAGCTTTCTTT; CDR3aa: CASSLKPTGTSAEAFF
j_gene: TRBJ2-1; abundance: NA; d_gene: TRBD2; v_gene: TRBV6-2/TRBV6-3; CDR3nt: TGTGCCAGCAGTTGGACTAGCGGGAGACTGGTGAATGAGCAGTTCTTC; CDR3aa: CASSWTSGRLVNEQFF
j_gene: TRBJ2-5; abundance: NA; d_gene: TRBD2; v_gene: TRBV29-1; CDR3nt: TGCAGCGTTGTTTCGGGAGGAGAGACCCAGTACTTC; CDR3aa: CSVVSGGETQYF
j_gene: TRBJ1-5; abundance: NA; d_gene: NA; v_gene: TRBV9; CDR3nt: TGTGCCAGCAGCGTAGAAGGAGGGCCAGGCCAGCCCCAGCATTTT; CDR3aa: CASSVEGGPGQPQHF
j_gene: TRBJ2-1; abundance: NA; d_gene: NA; v_gene: TRBV6-2/TRBV6-3; CDR3nt: TGTGCCAGCAGAACCACAGGACAGAACAACAATGAGCAGTTCTTC; CDR3aa: CASRTTGQNNNEQFF
j_gene: TRBJ1-6; abundance: NA; d_gene: NA; v_gene: TRBV20-1; CDR3nt: TGCAGTGCCAGAGCAACGGGGACCTATAATTCACCCCTCCACTTT; CDR3aa: CSARATGTYNSPLHF
j_gene: TRBJ1-2; abundance: few; d_gene: NA; v_gene: TRBV4-1; CDR3nt: TGCGCCAGCAGCCAAGGCCAGGGTGGTAACTATGGCTACACCTTC; CDR3aa: CASSQGQGGNYGYTF
j_gene: TRBJ1-1; abundance: many; d_gene: TRBD1; v_gene: TRBV12-3/TRBV12-4; CDR3nt: TGTGCCAGCAGTTTAGCGCTGCGGAGGACAGGGGGAATGAACACTGAAGCTTTCTTT; CDR3aa: CASSLALRRTGGMNTEAFF
j_gene: TRBJ2-6; abundance: NA; d_gene: NA; v_gene: TRBV5-6; CDR3nt: TGTGCCAGCAGTTGGGATTCGGCGGGGGCCAACGTCCTGACTTTC; CDR3aa: CASSWDSAGANVLTF
j_gene: TRBJ2-7; abundance: NA; d_gene: TRBD1; v_gene: TRBV4-1; CDR3nt: TGCGCCAGCAGCGGAGGACAGGGGATGGATGAGCAGTACTTC; CDR3aa: CASSGGQGMDEQYF
j_gene: TRBJ2-5; abundance: NA; d_gene: NA; v_gene: TRBV27; CDR3nt: TGTGCCAGCAGTTTTTATTCTCATCGGGTGGAGACCCAGTACTTC; CDR3aa: CASSFYSHRVETQYF
j_gene: TRBJ2-3; abundance: few; d_gene: NA; v_gene: TRBV10-3; CDR3nt: TGTGCCATCAGCCAAGACCAAGACACAGATACGCAGTATTTT; CDR3aa: CAISQDQDTDTQYF
j_gene: TRBJ2-1; abundance: NA; d_gene: NA; v_gene: TRBV7-9; CDR3nt: TGTGCCAGCAGCCCTTCAGCGTTCTATGAGCAGTTCTTC; CDR3aa: CASSPSAFYEQFF
j_gene: TRBJ1-5; abundance: once; d_gene: TRBD1; v_gene: TRBV15; CDR3nt: TGTGCCACCAGCAGAGTCGCGGCAGGGGGCCTTCAGCCCCAGCATTTT; CDR3aa: CATSRVAAGGLQPQHF
j_gene: TRBJ2-1; abundance: NA; d_gene: TRBD1; v_gene: TRBV7-9; CDR3nt: TGTGCCAGCAGCAGACTCGACAGGGACTACAATGAGCAGTTCTTC; CDR3aa: CASSRLDRDYNEQFF
j_gene: TRBJ1-6; abundance: NA; d_gene: NA; v_gene: TRBV28; CDR3nt: TGTGCCAGCAGTTGGACAGCTGATAATTCACCCCTCCACTTT; CDR3aa: CASSWTADNSPLHF
j_gene: TRBJ2-5; abundance: NA; d_gene: NA; v_gene: TRBV29-1; CDR3nt: TGCAGCGTTCGAAACCGAGCGGCCCAAGAGACCCAGTACTTC; CDR3aa: CSVRNRAAQETQYF
j_gene: TRBJ2-5; abundance: NA; d_gene: NA; v_gene: TRBV3-1; CDR3nt: TGTGCCAGCAGCCAAGGGAACGGGGGCGAAGAGACCCAGTACTTC; CDR3aa: CASSQGNGGEETQYF
j_gene: TRBJ2-2; abundance: NA; d_gene: TRBD2; v_gene: TRBV12-3/TRBV12-4; CDR3nt: TGTGCCAGCAGTTTGGGGACTAACACCGGGGAGTTGTTTTTT; CDR3aa: CASSLGTNTGELFF
j_gene: TRBJ2-5; abundance: NA; d_gene: NA; v_gene: TRBV6-2/TRBV6-3; CDR3nt: TGTGCCAGCAGTTACTCGCCGCGGGACATCGTCTCTCCGGGAGAGACCCAGTACTTC; CDR3aa: CASSYSPRDIVSPGETQYF
j_gene: TRBJ1-6; abundance: NA; d_gene: TRBD1; v_gene: TRBV6-5; CDR3nt: TGTGCCAGCAGTCCGGACAGGCGAGGGAATAATTCACCCCTCCACTTT; CDR3aa: CASSPDRRGNNSPLHF